The sequence of this TCR beta chain was determined in a study of patients and donors after allogeneic stem cell transplantation. In germline, CDR1 is SGHTA, CDR2 FQGNSA. The ends lost 1 base at V and 6 bases at J; junction bases unmatched: 6. This CDR3 has 15 amino acids. TCRdb independently ran MiXCR on the RT-PCR reads; one entry per CDR3 protein. Seen here are 100,000 to 120,000 distinct CDR3 sequences, 35% observed once, and the top ten hold more than 25%. The V gene is TRBV7-2, the J gene TRBJ2-1; 7 nucleotides agree with TRBD1. Source material: blood, either unsorted or a sorted T cell fraction (not recorded which). The TCR comes from a human donor who was either an allogeneic HSCT recipient or a stem cell or donor lymphocyte infusion donor (not recorded which). It is not recorded whose cells these are; they may come from a transplant donor. The CDR3, as DNA: TGTGCCAGCAGCTTAGGAGGGACAGTAATCAATGAGCAGTTCTTC. This gives the protein CASSLGGTVINEQFF.